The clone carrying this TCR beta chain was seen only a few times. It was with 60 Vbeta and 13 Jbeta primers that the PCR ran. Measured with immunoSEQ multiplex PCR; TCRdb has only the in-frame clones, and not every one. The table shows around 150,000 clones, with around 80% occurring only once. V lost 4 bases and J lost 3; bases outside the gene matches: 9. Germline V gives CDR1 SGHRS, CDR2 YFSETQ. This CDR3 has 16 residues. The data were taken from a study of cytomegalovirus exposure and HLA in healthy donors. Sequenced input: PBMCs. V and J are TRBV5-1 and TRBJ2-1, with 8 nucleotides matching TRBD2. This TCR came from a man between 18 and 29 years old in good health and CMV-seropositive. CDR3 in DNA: TGCGCCAGCAGCCCATACCTAGCGGGCGTCTACAATGAGCAGTTCTTC. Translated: CASSPYLAGVYNEQFF. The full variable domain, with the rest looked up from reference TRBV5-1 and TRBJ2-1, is KAGVTQTPRYLIKTRGQQVTLSCSPISGHRSVSWYQQTPGQGLQFLFEYFSETQRNKGNFPGRFSGRQFSNSRSEMNVSTLELGDSALYLCASSPYLAGVYNEQFFGPGTRLTVL.